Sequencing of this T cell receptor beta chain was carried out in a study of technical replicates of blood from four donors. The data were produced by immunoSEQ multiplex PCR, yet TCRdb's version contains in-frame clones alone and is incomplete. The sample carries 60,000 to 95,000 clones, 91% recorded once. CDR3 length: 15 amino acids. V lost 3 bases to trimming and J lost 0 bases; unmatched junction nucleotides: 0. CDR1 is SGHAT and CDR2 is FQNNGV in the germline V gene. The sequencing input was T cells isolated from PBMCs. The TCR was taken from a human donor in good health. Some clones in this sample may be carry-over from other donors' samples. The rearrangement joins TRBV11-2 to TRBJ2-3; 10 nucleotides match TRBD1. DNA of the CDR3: TGTGCCAGCAGCTTGGGACAGGGGAGCACAGATACGCAGTATTTT. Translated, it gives CASSLGQGSTDTQYF.